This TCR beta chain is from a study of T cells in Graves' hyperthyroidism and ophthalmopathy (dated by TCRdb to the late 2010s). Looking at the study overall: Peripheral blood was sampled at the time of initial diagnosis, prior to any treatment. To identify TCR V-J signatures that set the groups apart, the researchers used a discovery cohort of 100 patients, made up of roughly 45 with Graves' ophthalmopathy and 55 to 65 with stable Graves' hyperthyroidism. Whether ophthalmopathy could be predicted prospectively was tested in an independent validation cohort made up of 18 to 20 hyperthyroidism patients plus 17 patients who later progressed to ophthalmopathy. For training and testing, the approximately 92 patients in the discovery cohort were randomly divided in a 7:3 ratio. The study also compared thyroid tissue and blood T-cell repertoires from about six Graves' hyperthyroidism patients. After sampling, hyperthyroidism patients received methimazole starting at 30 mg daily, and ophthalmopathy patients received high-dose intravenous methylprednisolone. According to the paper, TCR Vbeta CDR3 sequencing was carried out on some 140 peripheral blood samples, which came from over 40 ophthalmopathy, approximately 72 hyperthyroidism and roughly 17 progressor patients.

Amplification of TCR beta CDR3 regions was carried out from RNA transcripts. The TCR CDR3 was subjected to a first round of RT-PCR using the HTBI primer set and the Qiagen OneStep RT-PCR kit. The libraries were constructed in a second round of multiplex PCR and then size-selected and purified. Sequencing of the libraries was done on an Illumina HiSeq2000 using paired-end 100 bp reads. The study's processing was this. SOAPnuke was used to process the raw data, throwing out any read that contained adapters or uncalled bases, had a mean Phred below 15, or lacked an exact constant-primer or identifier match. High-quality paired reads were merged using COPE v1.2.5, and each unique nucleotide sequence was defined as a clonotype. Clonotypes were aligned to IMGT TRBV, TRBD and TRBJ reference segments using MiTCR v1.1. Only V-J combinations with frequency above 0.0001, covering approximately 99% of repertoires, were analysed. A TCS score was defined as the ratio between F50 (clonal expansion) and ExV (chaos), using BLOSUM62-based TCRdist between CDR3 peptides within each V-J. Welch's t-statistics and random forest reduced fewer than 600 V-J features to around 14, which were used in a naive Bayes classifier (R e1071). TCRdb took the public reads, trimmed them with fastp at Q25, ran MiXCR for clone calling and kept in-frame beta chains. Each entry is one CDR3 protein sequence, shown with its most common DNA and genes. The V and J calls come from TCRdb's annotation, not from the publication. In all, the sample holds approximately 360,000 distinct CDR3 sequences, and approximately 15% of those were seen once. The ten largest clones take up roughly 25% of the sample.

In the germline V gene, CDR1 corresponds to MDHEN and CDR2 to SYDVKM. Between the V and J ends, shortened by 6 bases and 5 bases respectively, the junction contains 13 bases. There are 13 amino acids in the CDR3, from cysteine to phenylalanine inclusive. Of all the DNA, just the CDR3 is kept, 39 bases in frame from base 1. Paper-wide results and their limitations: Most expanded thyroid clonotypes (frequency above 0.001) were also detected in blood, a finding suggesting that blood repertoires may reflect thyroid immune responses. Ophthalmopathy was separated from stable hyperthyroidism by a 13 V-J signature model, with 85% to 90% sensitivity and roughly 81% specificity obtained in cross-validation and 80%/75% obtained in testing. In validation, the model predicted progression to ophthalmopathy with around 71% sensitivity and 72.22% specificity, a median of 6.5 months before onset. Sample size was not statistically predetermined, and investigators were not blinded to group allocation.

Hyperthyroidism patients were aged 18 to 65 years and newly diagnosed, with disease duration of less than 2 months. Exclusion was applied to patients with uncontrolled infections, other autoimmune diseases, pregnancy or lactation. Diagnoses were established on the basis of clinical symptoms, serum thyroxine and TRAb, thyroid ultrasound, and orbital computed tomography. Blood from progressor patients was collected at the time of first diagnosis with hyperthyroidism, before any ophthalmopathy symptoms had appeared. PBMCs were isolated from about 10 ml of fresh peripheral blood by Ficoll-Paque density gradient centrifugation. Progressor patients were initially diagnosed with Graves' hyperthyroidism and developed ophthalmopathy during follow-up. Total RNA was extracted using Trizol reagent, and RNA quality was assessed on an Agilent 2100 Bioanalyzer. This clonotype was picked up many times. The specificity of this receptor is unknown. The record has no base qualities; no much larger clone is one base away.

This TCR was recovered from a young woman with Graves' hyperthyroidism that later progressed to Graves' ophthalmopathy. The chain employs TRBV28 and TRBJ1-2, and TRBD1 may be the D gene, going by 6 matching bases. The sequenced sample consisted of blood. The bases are TGTGCCAGCAGCTCGGACAGTCAATATGGCTACACCTTC. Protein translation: CASSSDSQYGYTF.